This entry describes one T cell receptor (beta chain). The CDR3 covers 13 residues. Germline V gives CDR1 SGHDT, CDR2 YYEEEE. With 5 bases removed from V and 13 bases from J, the gap between germline ends came to 16 bases. Assay used: immunoSEQ multiplex PCR; TCRdb lists only in-frame clones, some missing. The sample holds 90,000 to 150,000 clones, roughly nine tenths seen once. The data are from a study of OX40 agonist ivuxolimab in advanced cancers. As for the study in general: Every 2 weeks, patients received ivuxolimab intravenously, dosed at 0.01 to 10 mg/kg. Subjects had a mean age of 60 years, with a range of 23 to 79; just over 80% were male. Eligibility rules accepted prior anti-PD-1, anti-PD-L1 or anti-CTLA-4 therapy, and around 43% had some.

Sequenced here: CD4+ or CD8+ T cells sorted from blood, sampled in a trial of the OX40 agonist ivuxolimab. The V and J genes are TRBV5-6 and TRBJ1-6, with D hard to call. The clonotype was recovered from an adult with an advanced solid tumor such as melanoma, head and neck, liver or kidney cancer. CDR3 coding DNA: TGTGCCAGCAGTCTTGAGAGTATAGCCCCCCTCCACTTT. This gives the protein CASSLESIAPLHF. Full variable domain (remainder filled in from reference TRBV5-6 and TRBJ1-6): DAGVTQSPTHLIKTRGQQVTLRCSPKSGHDTVSWYQQALGQGPQFIFQYYEEEERQRGNFPDRFSGHQFPNYSSELNVNALLLGDSALYLCASSLESIAPLHFGNGTRLTVT.